This is a list of T cell receptor beta chains from one sample in a study of PD-1 blockade in classical Hodgkin lymphoma. TCRdb's copy holds only in-frame clones and misses some; the assay was immunoSEQ multiplex PCR. The profile covers some 25,000 clones, with approximately 67% appearing a single time and about 11% taken by the ten largest. The material was peripheral blood mononuclear cells (PBMCs), obtained before the second cycle of nivolumab. The receptors derive from a human donor with classical Hodgkin lymphoma. The CDR3 runs from the conserved cysteine through the conserved F or W. D genes are given only for firm matches. Clone size, where shown, is once, few, many, or a class for clones that have expanded.

J gene,V gene,clone size,D gene,CDR3 protein,CDR3 DNA
TRBJ2-5,TRBV7-2,.,.,CASSFPETQYF,TGTGCCAGCAGCTTCCCAGAGACCCAGTACTTC
TRBJ2-1,TRBV7-9,.,.,CASSPYDEQFF,TGTGCCAGCAGCCCTTACGATGAGCAGTTCTTC
TRBJ1-2,TRBV11-2,few,.,CASSLDNGGGYGYTF,TGTGCCAGCAGCTTAGATAACGGAGGGGGCTATGGCTACACCTTC
TRBJ2-2,TRBV11-2,once,TRBD2,CASSSGASGYTGELFF,TGTGCCAGCAGCTCAGGGGCTAGCGGGTACACCGGGGAGCTGTTTTTT
TRBJ1-2,TRBV7-2,.,.,CASSPGIAYGYTF,TGTGCCAGCAGTCCAGGGATAGCATATGGCTACACCTTC
TRBJ1-1,TRBV2,medium-sized,.,CASWSGRDSQGNTEAFF,TGTGCCAGCTGGTCCGGCAGGGACTCTCAAGGGAACACTGAAGCTTTCTTT
TRBJ2-7,TRBV7-2,few,TRBD2,CASSLGRGFSYEQYF,TGTGCCAGCAGCTTAGGGCGGGGGTTCTCCTACGAGCAGTACTTC
TRBJ1-2,TRBV28,.,.,CASSGSKGGDYGYTF,TGTGCCAGCAGTGGGTCGAAAGGGGGGGACTATGGCTACACCTTC
TRBJ2-5,TRBV4-2,.,TRBD1,CASSQDGWTGGGETQYF,TGTGCCAGCAGCCAAGATGGGTGGACAGGGGGTGGGGAGACCCAGTACTTC
TRBJ2-1,TRBV11-3,.,TRBD2,CASSQNPTSGRNEQFF,TGTGCCAGCAGCCAAAACCCTACTAGCGGGAGGAATGAGCAGTTCTTC